A selection of T cell receptor beta chains follows, all from one sample in a study of T cells in localized non-small cell lung cancer. Sequenced by immunoSEQ multiplex PCR; TCRdb stores in-frame clones only, minus some. The sample yields tens of thousands of clones, around 81% seen once. The sample consisted of peripheral blood, taken before any cancer treatment. The receptors come from a female donor of 60 years or more with stage II squamous cell lung carcinoma. Each CDR3 is given with its conserved first and last residue. D genes are given only for firm matches. Some rows mark clone size as missing; the rest say once, few, many or name a class of expanded clone.

d_call: -
clone_size: -
j_call: TRBJ2-7
v_call: TRBV11-2
cdr3_aa: CASSPWGEQYF
cdr3_nt: TGTGCCAGCAGCCCCTGGGGAGAGCAGTACTTC

d_call: -
clone_size: once
j_call: TRBJ1-1
v_call: TRBV7-2
cdr3_aa: CASSRGGAGNPNTEAFF
cdr3_nt: TGTGCCAGCAGCCGAGGGGGAGCAGGAAACCCGAACACTGAAGCTTTCTTT

d_call: -
clone_size: -
j_call: TRBJ2-2
v_call: TRBV6-5
cdr3_aa: CASRGGGGSGGELFF
cdr3_nt: TGTGCCAGCAGAGGAGGGGGGGGCAGTGGCGGGGAGCTGTTTTTT

d_call: -
clone_size: -
j_call: TRBJ1-4
v_call: TRBV9
cdr3_aa: CASSVGQATNEKLFF
cdr3_nt: TGTGCCAGCAGCGTAGGACAGGCAACTAATGAAAAACTGTTTTTT

d_call: -
clone_size: -
j_call: TRBJ2-1
v_call: TRBV5-1
cdr3_aa: CASSRSANNEQFF
cdr3_nt: TGCGCCAGCAGCCGGTCGGCCAACAATGAGCAGTTCTTC

d_call: -
clone_size: -
j_call: TRBJ2-7
v_call: TRBV6-5
cdr3_aa: CASRSMTGPYEQYF
cdr3_nt: TGTGCCAGTAGATCTATGACCGGGCCCTACGAGCAGTACTTC

d_call: TRBD1
clone_size: -
j_call: TRBJ1-2
v_call: TRBV19
cdr3_aa: CASSIASGQGRLYGYTF
cdr3_nt: TGTGCCAGTAGTATAGCGAGCGGACAGGGCCGTTTGTATGGCTACACCTTC

d_call: TRBD2
clone_size: -
j_call: TRBJ2-1
v_call: TRBV27
cdr3_aa: CASSLARPGRAYNEQFF
cdr3_nt: TGTGCCAGCAGTTTAGCCCGCCCAGGGAGGGCCTACAATGAGCAGTTCTTC

d_call: TRBD2
clone_size: -
j_call: TRBJ2-3
v_call: TRBV5-1
cdr3_aa: CASRLAGAGDTQYF
cdr3_nt: TGCGCCAGCCGACTAGCGGGGGCCGGAGATACGCAGTATTTT

d_call: -
clone_size: -
j_call: TRBJ2-1
v_call: TRBV7-2
cdr3_aa: CASSPGRAGYNEQFF
cdr3_nt: TGTGCCAGCAGCCCTGGACGGGCGGGGTACAATGAGCAGTTCTTC

d_call: TRBD1
clone_size: -
j_call: TRBJ2-3
v_call: TRBV5-4
cdr3_aa: CASSSRGRPPDTQYF
cdr3_nt: TGTGCCAGCAGCTCCAGGGGGCGACCCCCAGATACGCAGTATTTT

d_call: -
clone_size: -
j_call: TRBJ2-4
v_call: TRBV7-2
cdr3_aa: CASSLAGMTKNIQYF
cdr3_nt: TGTGCCAGCAGCTTAGCAGGGATGACCAAAAACATTCAGTACTTC

d_call: -
clone_size: -
j_call: TRBJ1-4
v_call: TRBV5-8
cdr3_aa: CASSLGQSTNEKLFF
cdr3_nt: TGTGCCAGCAGCTTGGGCCAGTCCACTAATGAAAAACTGTTTTTT

d_call: TRBD1
clone_size: -
j_call: TRBJ1-1
v_call: TRBV9
cdr3_aa: CASSSGDRGAFTEAFF
cdr3_nt: TGTGCCAGCAGCTCTGGGGACAGGGGAGCGTTCACTGAAGCTTTCTTT

d_call: -
clone_size: -
j_call: TRBJ2-4
v_call: TRBV5-4
cdr3_aa: CASSDSGLAKNIQYF
cdr3_nt: TGTGCCAGCAGCGACTCAGGGTTAGCCAAAAACATTCAGTACTTC

d_call: TRBD1
clone_size: -
j_call: TRBJ2-5
v_call: TRBV5-1
cdr3_aa: CASSYRGRETQYF
cdr3_nt: TGCGCCAGCAGCTACAGGGGTAGAGAGACCCAGTACTTC

d_call: TRBD1
clone_size: -
j_call: TRBJ2-2
v_call: TRBV9
cdr3_aa: CASSGQGNTGELFF
cdr3_nt: TGTGCCAGCAGCGGACAGGGGAACACCGGGGAGCTGTTTTTT

d_call: TRBD1
clone_size: -
j_call: TRBJ1-1
v_call: TRBV11-2
cdr3_aa: CASSLDTRGTATSPEAFF
cdr3_nt: TGTGCCAGCAGCTTAGACACCCGCGGGACAGCCACAAGTCCTGAAGCTTTCTTT

d_call: -
clone_size: -
j_call: TRBJ1-1
v_call: TRBV7-2
cdr3_aa: CASSPYINTEAFF
cdr3_nt: TGTGCCAGCAGCCCCTATATAAACACTGAAGCTTTCTTT

d_call: -
clone_size: -
j_call: TRBJ1-1
v_call: TRBV10-3
cdr3_aa: CAISESIHQRLF
cdr3_nt: TGTGCCATCAGTGAGTCGATACACCAACGGCTCTTT

d_call: -
clone_size: -
j_call: TRBJ1-5
v_call: TRBV5-1
cdr3_aa: CASSPTGMEPQHF
cdr3_nt: TGCGCCAGCAGCCCCACAGGGATGGAGCCCCAGCATTTT

d_call: -
clone_size: -
j_call: TRBJ1-1
v_call: TRBV15
cdr3_aa: CATSGATGTNTEAFF
cdr3_nt: TGTGCCACCAGCGGGGCCACAGGGACCAACACTGAAGCTTTCTTT

d_call: -
clone_size: -
j_call: TRBJ2-1
v_call: TRBV11-2
cdr3_aa: CASSFSRGDEQFF
cdr3_nt: TGTGCCAGCAGCTTCTCTAGGGGGGATGAGCAGTTCTTC

d_call: -
clone_size: -
j_call: TRBJ2-5
v_call: TRBV5-1
cdr3_aa: CAGRTGVGIEETQYF
cdr3_nt: TGCGCCGGAAGGACGGGGGTGGGAATAGAAGAGACCCAGTACTTC

d_call: -
clone_size: -
j_call: TRBJ2-7
v_call: TRBV7-8
cdr3_aa: CASSLNAGTPGEQYF
cdr3_nt: TGTGCCAGCAGCTTAAACGCGGGGACCCCCGGCGAGCAGTACTTC

d_call: -
clone_size: -
j_call: TRBJ2-5
v_call: TRBV6-5
cdr3_aa: CASIGGRETQYF
cdr3_nt: TGTGCCAGCATAGGGGGGCGGGAGACCCAGTACTTC

d_call: TRBD1
clone_size: -
j_call: TRBJ2-7
v_call: TRBV5-4
cdr3_aa: CASSFDRGASYEQYF
cdr3_nt: TGTGCCAGCAGCTTTGACAGGGGGGCCTCCTACGAGCAGTACTTC

d_call: -
clone_size: -
j_call: TRBJ1-2
v_call: TRBV19
cdr3_aa: CASSISEPGRTGGYTF
cdr3_nt: TGTGCCAGTAGTATATCAGAACCCGGGAGGACGGGCGGCTACACCTTC

d_call: -
clone_size: -
j_call: TRBJ1-1
v_call: TRBV6-6
cdr3_aa: CASSYLTANEAFF
cdr3_nt: TGTGCCAGCAGTTATCTGACCGCTAATGAAGCTTTCTTT

d_call: TRBD1
clone_size: once
j_call: TRBJ1-1
v_call: TRBV2
cdr3_aa: CASSGDRGGSDTEAFF
cdr3_nt: TGTGCCAGCAGTGGTGACAGGGGGGGGTCGGACACTGAAGCTTTCTTT

d_call: -
clone_size: -
j_call: TRBJ2-2
v_call: TRBV5-1
cdr3_aa: CASSSDYGELFF
cdr3_nt: TGCGCCAGCAGCTCAGATTACGGGGAGCTGTTTTTT

d_call: -
clone_size: -
j_call: TRBJ2-5
v_call: TRBV15
cdr3_aa: CATSRDAGKSETQYF
cdr3_nt: TGTGCCACCAGCAGAGACGCGGGAAAATCGGAGACCCAGTACTTC

d_call: TRBD2
clone_size: -
j_call: TRBJ2-1
v_call: TRBV7-2
cdr3_aa: CASSYDPPGTRYGNEQFF
cdr3_nt: TGTGCCAGCAGCTACGATCCTCCCGGGACTAGATACGGGAATGAGCAGTTCTTC

d_call: -
clone_size: -
j_call: TRBJ2-7
v_call: TRBV5-1
cdr3_aa: CASSTSSYEQYF
cdr3_nt: TGCGCCAGCAGCACTAGCTCCTACGAGCAGTACTTC

d_call: -
clone_size: many
j_call: TRBJ2-2
v_call: TRBV7-6
cdr3_aa: CASGLRDSGTGELFF
cdr3_nt: TGTGCCAGCGGCCTCCGGGACTCCGGAACCGGGGAGCTGTTTTTT

d_call: TRBD1
clone_size: few
j_call: TRBJ1-4
v_call: TRBV5-1
cdr3_aa: CASSLSGTGDEKLFF
cdr3_nt: TGCGCCAGCAGCTTGTCCGGGACAGGGGATGAAAAACTGTTTTTT

d_call: TRBD1
clone_size: once
j_call: TRBJ2-7
v_call: TRBV5-4
cdr3_aa: CASMIQGESYEQYF
cdr3_nt: TGTGCCAGTATGATCCAGGGGGAATCCTACGAGCAGTACTTC

d_call: -
clone_size: -
j_call: TRBJ1-5
v_call: TRBV6-5
cdr3_aa: CASRNGGNQPQHF
cdr3_nt: TGTGCCAGCAGAAACGGGGGCAATCAGCCCCAGCATTTT

d_call: -
clone_size: -
j_call: TRBJ2-3
v_call: TRBV19
cdr3_aa: CASRYRGEDTQYF
cdr3_nt: TGTGCCAGTAGATATAGGGGGGAAGATACGCAGTATTTT

d_call: TRBD1
clone_size: -
j_call: TRBJ2-5
v_call: TRBV7-2
cdr3_aa: CASSFPGQPETQYF
cdr3_nt: TGTGCCAGCAGCTTCCCGGGACAGCCAGAGACCCAGTACTTC

d_call: TRBD1
clone_size: -
j_call: TRBJ1-4
v_call: TRBV2
cdr3_aa: CASSRQGITNEKLFF
cdr3_nt: TGTGCCAGCAGCCGACAGGGGATCACTAATGAAAAACTGTTTTTT

d_call: TRBD2
clone_size: -
j_call: TRBJ2-3
v_call: TRBV5-1
cdr3_aa: CASTPGGPDTQYF
cdr3_nt: TGCGCCAGCACCCCGGGGGGGCCAGATACGCAGTATTTT

d_call: -
clone_size: -
j_call: TRBJ2-3
v_call: TRBV13
cdr3_aa: CASSYRGLSTDTQYF
cdr3_nt: TGTGCCAGCAGCTATCGTGGCTTGAGCACAGATACGCAGTATTTT

d_call: TRBD2
clone_size: -
j_call: TRBJ2-3
v_call: TRBV5-1
cdr3_aa: CASSLGTSGGTDTQYF
cdr3_nt: TGCGCCAGCAGCTTGGGAACTAGCGGGGGCACAGATACGCAGTATTTT

d_call: -
clone_size: -
j_call: TRBJ1-1
v_call: TRBV6-5
cdr3_aa: CASSNTEAFF
cdr3_nt: TGTGCCAGTTCGAACACTGAGGCTTTCTTT

d_call: -
clone_size: -
j_call: TRBJ2-1
v_call: TRBV5-4
cdr3_aa: CASSSSDVNEQFF
cdr3_nt: TGTGCCAGCAGCTCCTCGGACGTAAATGAGCAGTTCTTC

d_call: -
clone_size: -
j_call: TRBJ1-3
v_call: TRBV5-1
cdr3_aa: CASSFSGLSGNTIYF
cdr3_nt: TGCGCCAGCAGCTTTAGTGGGCTGTCTGGAAACACCATATATTTT

d_call: -
clone_size: -
j_call: TRBJ1-2
v_call: TRBV11-2
cdr3_aa: CASSLGIRGYTF
cdr3_nt: TGTGCCAGCAGCTTAGGCATTCGCGGCTACACCTTC

d_call: TRBD1
clone_size: -
j_call: TRBJ2-7
v_call: TRBV6-6
cdr3_aa: CASSSGQGTYEQYF
cdr3_nt: TGTGCCAGCAGTTCGGGACAGGGAACCTACGAACAGTACTTC

d_call: TRBD1
clone_size: once
j_call: TRBJ2-1
v_call: TRBV16
cdr3_aa: CASSWGQASYNEQFF
cdr3_nt: TGTGCCAGCAGCTGGGGACAGGCCTCCTACAATGAGCAGTTCTTC

d_call: TRBD1
clone_size: -
j_call: TRBJ1-1
v_call: TRBV29-1
cdr3_aa: CSVLGQGPMNTEAFF
cdr3_nt: TGCAGCGTTCTGGGACAGGGCCCTATGAACACTGAAGCTTTCTTT

d_call: TRBD1
clone_size: -
j_call: TRBJ2-1
v_call: TRBV4-3
cdr3_aa: CASSQGNRGRGEQFF
cdr3_nt: TGCGCCAGCAGCCAGGGGAACAGGGGAAGGGGTGAGCAGTTCTTC

d_call: -
clone_size: -
j_call: TRBJ2-5
v_call: TRBV11-2
cdr3_aa: CASSSSVRGGETQYF
cdr3_nt: TGTGCCAGCAGCTCCTCTGTTAGGGGGGGAGAGACCCAGTACTTC

d_call: -
clone_size: -
j_call: TRBJ2-1
v_call: TRBV2
cdr3_aa: CASTERGEQFF
cdr3_nt: TGTGCCAGCACCGAACGAGGGGAGCAGTTCTTC

d_call: TRBD1
clone_size: -
j_call: TRBJ2-7
v_call: TRBV10-3
cdr3_aa: CAISVRDRGAEQYF
cdr3_nt: TGTGCCATCAGTGTCCGGGACAGGGGTGCCGAGCAGTACTTC

d_call: -
clone_size: -
j_call: TRBJ1-1
v_call: TRBV5-1
cdr3_aa: CASRREGSTNTEAFF
cdr3_nt: TGCGCCAGCAGGAGGGAGGGTAGTACGAACACTGAAGCTTTCTTT

d_call: -
clone_size: -
j_call: TRBJ1-4
v_call: TRBV25-1
cdr3_aa: CASSGQTTNEKLFF
cdr3_nt: TGTGCCAGCAGCGGACAGACAACTAATGAAAAACTGTTTTTT

d_call: TRBD1
clone_size: -
j_call: TRBJ1-3
v_call: TRBV19
cdr3_aa: CASSLPGQESLGSGNTIYF
cdr3_nt: TGTGCCAGTAGTTTACCGGGACAGGAGAGTCTTGGCTCTGGAAACACCATATATTTT

d_call: -
clone_size: -
j_call: TRBJ1-6
v_call: TRBV27
cdr3_aa: CASSLRPPGPSPLHF
cdr3_nt: TGTGCCAGCAGTTTACGACCGCCTGGGCCCTCACCCCTCCACTTT

d_call: -
clone_size: -
j_call: TRBJ2-7
v_call: TRBV5-1
cdr3_aa: CASSRDSGELVQYF
cdr3_nt: TGCGCCAGCAGTCGGGACAGCGGGGAACTGGTGCAGTACTTC